The 17 T cell receptor beta chains given below trace back to one sample, sequenced in a study of cytomegalovirus exposure and HLA in healthy donors. PCR employed 60 Vbeta and 13 Jbeta primers. Clones were read by immunoSEQ multiplex PCR, and TCRdb kept only the in-frame ones, dropping some. The data contain 150,000 to 200,000 clones, almost 85% of them singletons. Sequenced material: PBMCs. The source of these receptors is a woman in her forties or fifties in good health and CMV-seronegative.

The gene calls are TRBV6-1 and TRBJ1-1; 8 bases are shared with TRBD1. The CDR3 spans 14 residues. V lost 7 bases and J lost 1; bases outside the gene matches: 5. CDR1 and CDR2 from the germline V gene are MNHNS and SASEGT. The DNA of the CDR3 is TGTGCCAGCATCCGGCAGGGGGCGAACACTGAAGCTTTCTTT. Protein sequence: CASIRQGANTEAFF.

A few counts support this clone. The rearrangement links TRBV5-5 to TRBJ2-3; 11 bases align to TRBD2. The CDR3 covers 17 residues. Trimming removed 1 base from V and 5 bases from J; junction bases left unmatched: 9. Germline CDR1 SGHKS, CDR2 YYEKEE (reference sequence). The chain's CDR3 is CASSLTVLAGAVDTQYF. CDR3 DNA sequence: TGTGCCAGCAGCTTGACCGTACTAGCGGGAGCGGTAGATACGCAGTATTTT.

The V gene is TRBV19, the J gene TRBJ2-2; a possible D gene is TRBD1 (5 bases). Trimming removed 5 bases from V and 2 bases from J, with 15 bases in between. Germline loops: CDR1 LNHDA, CDR2 SQIVND (reference sequence). The CDR3 spans 16 residues. CDR3 sequence (DNA): TGTGCCAGTAGTCCGGGTCGCAGGGAAAACACCGGGGAGCTGTTTTTT. Translated: CASSPGRRENTGELFF. The whole variable domain, filled in from reference TRBV19 and TRBJ2-2, reads DGGITQSPKYLFRKEGQNVTLSCEQNLNHDAMYWYRQDPGQGLRLIYYSQIVNDFQKGDIAEGYSVSREKKESFPLTVTSAQKNPTAFYLCASSPGRRENTGELFFGEGSRLTVL.

This clone turned up a few times. In DNA, the CDR3 is TGTGCCAGCAGCCCTGGGGGGGTCGGCTACAATGAGCAGTTCTTC. Translating gives CASSPGGVGYNEQFF. The V call is TRBV5-6, the J call TRBJ2-1; 7 nucleotides align to TRBD2. The CDR3 consists of 15 residues. Trimming at V came to 4 bases and at J to 3 bases, leaving 7 bases not matched to a gene. Germline lookup yields CDR1 SGHDT and CDR2 YYEEEE.

The CDR3 DNA sequence: TGCAGTGCTAGGGGGGGACGGGCGCAGTTCTTC. Translation: CSARGGRAQFF. The J gene is TRBJ2-1, the V gene TRBV20-1, with D tentatively TRBD2 (6 bases). The length of the CDR3 is 11 residues. Germline assignment: CDR1 DFQATT and CDR2 SNEGSKA (reference sequence). Trimming left V 3 bases short and J 12 bases short, with 12 bases between.

The rearrangement uses TRBV28 and TRBJ1-2; D gene unclear. The CDR3 length is 12 residues. The V end was cut by 7 bases, the J end by 8 bases, with 14 bases between. The V gene's germline CDR1 is MDHEN and CDR2 SYDVKM. DNA of the CDR3: TGTGCCAGCACCAAACCACGGAGGGGCTACACCTTC. Its translation is CASTKPRRGYTF.

V and J are TRBV25-1 and TRBJ2-5; possible D gene TRBD1, 5 bases. This CDR3 has 13 residues. V gave up 4 bases and J gave up 7 bases, with 13 bases separating them. Germline V gives CDR1 MGHDK, CDR2 SYGVNS. The CDR3 sequence: CASSGTQAWTQYF. As DNA, the CDR3 is TGTGCCAGCAGTGGAACACAGGCTTGGACCCAGTACTTC.

The CDR3 DNA follows: TGTGCCAGCAGTTTAGTCCCGACAGGGACCCTCAATCAGCCCCAGCATTTT. Amino acids: CASSLVPTGTLNQPQHF. This sequence joins TRBV28 and TRBJ1-5; TRBD1 matches at 7 bases. The germline CDR1 and CDR2 sequences are MDHEN and SYDVKM. The J segment lost 3 bases and the V segment lost 2 bases, leaving 10 bases of the junction unmatched. The CDR3 extends over 17 amino acids.

The rearrangement joins TRBV28 to TRBJ2-7, with a tentative D call TRBD2 (6 bases). The CDR3 length is 14 residues. Germline CDR1 is MDHEN and CDR2 is SYDVKM. V shed 3 bases and J shed 0 bases, with 9 bases lying between them. The CDR3 DNA reads TGTGCCAGCAGTTTGCGGCGGGGCTCCTACGAGCAGTACTTC. Its protein is CASSLRRGSYEQYF.

The rearrangement links TRBV28 to TRBJ2-5, with D perhaps TRBD1 (6 bases). The CDR3 is made up of 13 amino acids. Trimming took off 8 bases at V and 5 bases at J, with 15 bases between the two ends. The V gene's germline CDR1 is MDHEN and CDR2 SYDVKM. CDR3 nucleotide sequence: TGTGCCAGCTTCGGACAGCCCTGGGAGACCCAGTACTTC. Its protein is CASFGQPWETQYF.

The chain joins TRBV18 to TRBJ1-5; 9 bases agree with TRBD1. Germline-derived CDR1 and CDR2 are KGHSH and LQKENI. The CDR3 totals 15 residues. V trimming: 3 bases; J trimming: 5 bases; junction bases outside the gene matches: 5. CDR3 loop: CASSPGQGRDQPQHF. The CDR3 region has the DNA TGTGCCAGCTCACCGGGACAGGGTAGGGATCAGCCCCAGCATTTT.

The genes are TRBV9 and TRBJ2-7, with D possibly matching TRBD1 (5 bases). V lost 3 bases, J lost 6 bases, and 16 bases lay in between. CDR1 and CDR2 from the germline V gene are SGDLS and YYNGEE. This CDR3 has 14 amino acids. The DNA for the CDR3 is TGTGCCAGCAGCGCCGGACAAAGGGGCACCGAGCAGTACTTC. It specifies CASSAGQRGTEQYF. The entire variable domain, with the rest obtained from reference TRBV9 and TRBJ2-7, is as follows: DSGVTQTPKHLITATGQRVTLRCSPRSGDLSVYWYQQSLDQGLQFLIQYYNGEERAKGNILERFSAQQFPDLHSELNLSSLELGDSALYFCASSAGQRGTEQYFGPGTRLTVT.

This clone has a single count. J is TRBJ2-2 and V is TRBV2, with D unresolved. The germline V gene encodes CDR1 SNHLY and CDR2 FYNNEI. The V end lost 3 bases, the J end lost 3 bases, and 14 bases lay between the germline ends. The length of the CDR3 is 16 residues. The CDR3 DNA follows: TGTGCCAGCAGTGATACCCTTACAGTATACACCGGGGAGCTGTTTTTT. It specifies CASSDTLTVYTGELFF.

V is TRBV9 and J is TRBJ2-5; the D is unclear. V dropped 2 bases and J dropped 2 bases, with 7 bases sitting between them. Germline assignment: CDR1 SGDLS and CDR2 YYNGEE. The CDR3 covers 13 residues. DNA of the CDR3: TGTGCCAGCAGCGTTGGCAATCAAGAGACCCAGTACTTC. Residues: CASSVGNQETQYF.

The V and J genes are TRBV6-4 and TRBJ2-5; D is perhaps TRBD2 (6 bases). The CDR3 consists of 13 residues. CDR1 MRHNA and CDR2 SNTAGT come from the germline V gene. V was trimmed by 3 bases and J by 7 bases, leaving 12 bases between them. CDR3 sequence: CASSEGLGGTQYF. In nucleotides, the CDR3 is TGTGCCAGCAGTGAGGGACTGGGGGGGACCCAGTACTTC.

The V gene is TRBV30, the J gene TRBJ2-7; 7 nucleotides align to TRBD2. CDR3 length: 13 amino acids. V lost 0 bases, J lost 5 bases, and 4 bases stayed unmatched. Per germline, CDR1 GTSNPN and CDR2 SVGIG (reference sequence). The CDR3 coding sequence is TGTGCCTGGAGTGTAGCGGGACTGAACGAGCAGTACTTC. It codes for CAWSVAGLNEQYF.

The V and J genes are TRBV20-1 and TRBJ2-3; 7 bases are a match to TRBD2. The CDR3 extends over 10 amino acids. V gave up 5 bases and J gave up 9 bases; unmatched junction bases: 2. Germline V CDR1 and CDR2: DFQATT, SNEGSKA (reference sequence). The CDR3 DNA reads as TGCAGTGCTGGGCGGGAGACGCAGTATTTT. This codes for CSAGRETQYF.